The 6 T cell receptor beta chains below all came from one sample that was sequenced in a study of blood T cell repertoires in COVID-19. Method: immunoSEQ multiplex PCR; TCRdb's copy keeps in-frame clones and lacks some. The sample yields some 150,000 clones, roughly 84% seen once. Sequenced sample: peripheral blood. The receptors shown here come from a human donor in a cohort sampled during active COVID-19.

This clone was seen a single time. This chain uses TRBV5-1 with TRBJ2-2, with D hard to call. There are 14 residues in the CDR3. Looked up from germline, CDR1 is SGHRS and CDR2 is YFSETQ. Trimming stripped 1 base from V and 0 bases from J, with 4 bases between. Here the CDR3 reads CASSLLSNTGELFF. DNA of the CDR3: TGCGCCAGCAGCTTGTTATCGAACACCGGGGAGCTGTTTTTT.

This sequence joins TRBV2 and TRBJ2-7, with D tentatively TRBD2 (6 bases). CDR3 length equals 17 residues. Trimming pared 0 bases from V and 5 bases from J, leaving 20 bases between. Germline CDR1 and CDR2: SNHLY and FYNNEI. CDR3: CASSEAKVGRGRDEQYF. CDR3 DNA: TGTGCCAGCAGTGAAGCGAAGGTGGGGCGGGGCAGGGACGAGCAGTACTTC.

A few counts support this clone. This sequence joins TRBV27 and TRBJ1-6; D is ambiguous. Germline V gives CDR1 MNHEY, CDR2 SMNVEV (reference sequence). Trimming took 0 bases from V and 7 from J, leaving 10 bases between them. The CDR3 is made up of 15 amino acids. CDR3 sequence: CASSLSQNPNSPLHF. CDR3 coding DNA: TGTGCCAGCAGTTTATCGCAGAATCCGAATTCACCCCTCCACTTT.

The rearrangement joins TRBV5-1 to TRBJ2-3; weak D call: TRBD2 (5 bases). CDR3 length: 15 amino acids. V lost 2 bases and J 1 base, leaving 11 bases between the germline ends. CDR1 and CDR2 from the germline V gene are SGHRS and YFSETQ. CDR3 amino acids: CASSLSRARTDTQYF. CDR3 DNA sequence: TGCGCCAGCAGCTTATCGAGGGCCCGCACAGATACGCAGTATTTT.

This clone turned up a few times. The chain couples TRBV7-9 to TRBJ2-1; possibly TRBD2 for D (6 bases). The CDR3 sequence is 13 residues long. Trimming shortened V by 5 bases and J by 7 bases, and 12 bases separated the two germline ends. The germline V gene encodes CDR1 SEHNR and CDR2 FQNEAQ (reference sequence). CDR3 amino acids: CASSPGTLNEQFF. CDR3 in DNA: TGTGCCAGCAGCCCCGGGACTCTTAATGAGCAGTTCTTC.

This chain links TRBV6-5 with TRBJ1-6, with D tentatively TRBD1 (5 bases). This CDR3 has 15 amino acids. The V end was cut by 2 bases, the J end by 10 bases, with 15 bases between. Germline V CDR1 and CDR2: MNHEY, SVGAGI. The CDR3 loop reads CASSYGHIDGSPLHF. DNA for the CDR3: TGTGCCAGCAGTTACGGACATATTGACGGGTCACCCCTCCACTTT.